These T cell receptor beta chains were read from a single sample in a study of blood T cell repertoires in COVID-19. TCRdb's copy holds only in-frame clones and misses some; the assay was immunoSEQ multiplex PCR. The profile shows about 190,000 clones, roughly 80% of them singletons. Material for sequencing was peripheral blood. These receptors originate from a man aged 60-69 years with active or convalescent COVID-19. Each CDR3 is given with its conserved first and last residue. Each record gives: V gene, D gene, J gene, clone size, CDR3 protein, CDR3 DNA. A D gene is named only where the DNA matches it firmly. For some rows the clone size is stated as once, few or many, or as a class when expanded; others skip it.

V: TRBV29-1; D: TRBD1; J: TRBJ1-3; size: NA; CDR3: CSVEDQGGTGNTIYF; DNA: TGCAGCGTTGAAGATCAGGGGGGAACTGGAAACACCATATATTTT
V: TRBV5-1; D: TRBD1; J: TRBJ2-1; size: NA; CDR3: CASSHGTGDNEQFF; DNA: TGCGCCAGCAGCCACGGGACAGGGGACAATGAGCAGTTCTTC
V: TRBV5-5; D: TRBD1; J: TRBJ2-7; size: NA; CDR3: CASSVGQGNEQYF; DNA: TGTGCCAGCAGCGTTGGACAGGGTAACGAGCAGTACTTC
V: TRBV5-1; D: TRBD2; J: TRBJ2-1; size: once; CDR3: CASSPPTSGSGDEQFF; DNA: TGCGCCAGCAGCCCCCCGACTAGCGGGAGTGGCGATGAGCAGTTCTTC
V: TRBV9; D: NA; J: TRBJ2-3; size: NA; CDR3: CASSAYRDLLTDTQYF; DNA: TGTGCCAGCAGCGCCTACAGGGATCTTCTTACAGATACGCAGTATTTT
V: TRBV12-3/TRBV12-4; D: TRBD1; J: TRBJ2-4; size: NA; CDR3: CASSLRTGLQYF; DNA: TGTGCCAGCAGTTTAAGGACAGGGCTTCAGTACTTC
V: TRBV4-1; D: TRBD2; J: TRBJ2-7; size: NA; CDR3: CASSPGGILYEQYF; DNA: TGCGCCAGCAGCCCCGGGGGGATTCTCTACGAGCAGTACTTC
V: TRBV5-4; D: TRBD2; J: TRBJ2-7; size: NA; CDR3: CASSFERTSGTYEQYF; DNA: TGTGCCAGCAGCTTTGAGAGGACTAGCGGGACCTACGAGCAGTACTTC
V: TRBV29-1; D: NA; J: TRBJ2-3; size: NA; CDR3: CSVDSGYTDTQYF; DNA: TGCAGCGTTGATAGCGGATACACAGATACGCAGTATTTT
V: TRBV19; D: NA; J: TRBJ2-2; size: NA; CDR3: CASSPRTGELFF; DNA: TGTGCCAGTAGCCCACGGACCGGGGAGCTGTTTTTT
V: TRBV24-1; D: TRBD2; J: TRBJ2-5; size: NA; CDR3: CATSHPSGNRETQYF; DNA: TGTGCCACCAGTCACCCTAGCGGGAACCGCGAGACCCAGTACTTC
V: TRBV27; D: NA; J: TRBJ1-6; size: NA; CDR3: CASSLRDGYGSPLHF; DNA: TGTGCCAGCAGTTTACGAGACGGGTATGGGTCACCCCTCCACTTT
V: TRBV19; D: TRBD1; J: TRBJ1-4; size: NA; CDR3: CASHPTNHRGREKLFF; DNA: TGTGCCAGTCACCCAACAAACCACAGGGGAAGGGAAAAACTGTTTTTT
V: TRBV5-8; D: TRBD2; J: TRBJ2-1; size: NA; CDR3: CASSLEGLAGGSYNEQFF; DNA: TGTGCCAGCAGCTTGGAAGGACTAGCGGGAGGCTCCTACAATGAGCAGTTCTTC
V: TRBV6-2/TRBV6-3; D: TRBD2; J: TRBJ2-1; size: many; CDR3: CASSYSRGASGRNEQFF; DNA: TGTGCCAGCAGTTACTCGAGGGGGGCTAGCGGGAGGAATGAGCAGTTCTTC
V: TRBV29-1; D: NA; J: TRBJ2-2; size: NA; CDR3: CSVAPGGTANTGELFF; DNA: TGCAGCGTTGCCCCAGGTGGCACTGCGAACACCGGGGAGCTGTTTTTT
V: TRBV27; D: TRBD2; J: TRBJ2-1; size: few; CDR3: CASSPLANSYNEQFF; DNA: TGTGCCAGCTCTCCACTAGCGAACTCCTACAATGAGCAGTTCTTC
V: TRBV28; D: TRBD2; J: TRBJ2-1; size: NA; CDR3: CASSLRTSGDYNEQFF; DNA: TGTGCCAGCAGTTTACGGACTAGCGGGGATTACAATGAGCAGTTCTTC
V: TRBV5-1; D: TRBD1; J: TRBJ1-4; size: once; CDR3: CASNSQGDEKLFF; DNA: TGCGCCAGCAATTCTCAGGGGGATGAAAAACTGTTTTTT
V: TRBV21-1; D: NA; J: TRBJ2-7; size: once; CDR3: CASSTSYEQYF; DNA: TGTGCCAGCAGCACATCCTACGAGCAGTACTTC
V: TRBV9; D: TRBD2; J: TRBJ2-1; size: NA; CDR3: CASSVAGGNEQFF; DNA: TGTGCCAGCAGCGTAGCGGGGGGCAATGAGCAGTTCTTC
V: TRBV4-1; D: NA; J: TRBJ1-6; size: NA; CDR3: CASSQDGRGRSNSPLHF; DNA: TGCGCCAGCAGCCAAGATGGTAGAGGGCGCTCCAATTCACCCCTCCACTTT
V: TRBV7-2; D: TRBD1; J: TRBJ2-4; size: NA; CDR3: CASSLLQGAQGKNIQYF; DNA: TGTGCCAGCAGCTTACTACAGGGGGCGCAGGGCAAAAACATTCAGTACTTC
V: TRBV5-1; D: NA; J: TRBJ2-7; size: NA; CDR3: CASSSPWGGSYEQYF; DNA: TGCGCCAGCAGCTCCCCTTGGGGCGGCTCCTACGAGCAGTACTTC
V: TRBV13; D: TRBD2; J: TRBJ2-4; size: NA; CDR3: CASSWGLAEAKNIQYF; DNA: TGTGCCAGCAGCTGGGGACTAGCGGAAGCCAAAAACATTCAGTACTTC
V: TRBV28; D: TRBD2; J: TRBJ2-3; size: few; CDR3: CASSLPGTSENTDTQYF; DNA: TGTGCCAGCAGTTTGCCCGGGACTAGCGAAAACACAGATACGCAGTATTTT